This TCR beta chain is drawn from a study of CD8 T cells in ankylosing spondylitis. Study observations and caveats: A motif of under 10 highly homologous TCR beta variants was seen as apparently characteristic of ankylosing spondylitis blood. Reportedly, matched ankylosing spondylitis synovial fluid was significantly enriched for disease-linked clones. Disease-linked clones proved CD8+ and comparatively uncommon in peripheral blood. There were earlier reports of some motif variants in reactive arthritis synovial fluid and blood.

Molecular-barcoded quantitative 5'-RACE produced these TCR beta libraries. TCRdb processed the 5' RACE reads anew with MiXCR; each CDR3 protein has one entry. The sample carries some 840,000 distinct CDR3 sequences, roughly 10% recorded once. The germline V gene encodes CDR1 DFQATT and CDR2 SNEGSKA (reference sequence). The CDR3 totals 13 residues. A note on this clonotype: The antigen is unknown.

The chain is built from TRBV20-1 and TRBJ1-2; 8 bases map to TRBD1. This TCR was recovered from a male donor with ankylosing spondylitis. The material sequenced was blood, either unsorted or a sorted T cell fraction (not recorded which). The CDR3 spells CCSGQGAGYGYTF. DNA of the CDR3: TGCTGCTCGGGCCAGGGGGCGGGCTATGGCTACACCTTC.